One and the same sample provided the 12 T cell receptor beta chains below, sequenced in a study of T cells after posttransplantation cyclophosphamide. TCRdb keeps only in-frame clones here, not all; method: immunoSEQ multiplex PCR. The sample yields approximately 39,000 clones, without any singletons. The sequencing input was PBMCs. The receptors stem from a man aged 50-59 years in good health, CMV-negative, and a related stem cell transplant donor.

This clone was found many times. V gene TRBV11-2 combines with J gene TRBJ2-1, with 7 bases aligning to TRBD2. After removal of 2 bases from V and 8 bases from J, the junction contained 0 bases not matched to a gene. The CDR3 runs 12 residues. Germline CDR1 SGHAT, CDR2 FQNNGV. CDR3 coding DNA: TGTGCCAGCAGCTTACTAGCGGATGAGCAGTTCTTC. Residues: CASSLLADEQFF.

In its sample, this clone was seen many times. The chain couples TRBV7-9 to TRBJ2-7, with D tentatively TRBD2 (6 bases). Per germline, CDR1 SEHNR and CDR2 FQNEAQ (reference sequence). This CDR3 has 14 amino acids. The ends were cut back, 1 base at V and 3 bases at J, with 10 bases in the middle. For the CDR3, the DNA is TGTGCCAGCAGCTTAGGTAGCGGTTACTACGAGCAGTACTTC. Translation gives CASSLGSGYYEQYF.

This clone was recorded at least ten times. The rearrangement uses TRBV5-6 and TRBJ2-3, with D unresolved. V dropped 4 bases and J dropped 0 bases, with 18 bases sitting between them. The CDR3 length is 17 residues. Germline CDR1 is SGHDT and CDR2 is YYEEEE. CDR3 coding DNA: TGTGCCAGCAGCGGGCCTCTGGGTGTCCTTAGCACAGATACGCAGTATTTT. Translated, it gives CASSGPLGVLSTDTQYF.

In this sample, this clone turned up many times. The V and J genes are TRBV6-1 and TRBJ1-3, with D hard to call. CDR1 and CDR2 (germline): MNHNS, SASEGT. The CDR3 spans 15 residues. Trimming took off 6 bases at V and 0 bases at J, with 12 bases between the two ends. DNA for the CDR3: TGTGCCAGCAGACCGGACGGGAGCTCTGGAAACACCATATATTTT. This translates into CASRPDGSSGNTIYF.

This clone was observed many times. V usage is TRBV6-6 and J usage is TRBJ2-3, with unresolved D. Trimming removed 2 bases at V and 2 bases at J, with 11 bases between. The CDR3 runs 15 residues. Germline V gene lookup returns CDR1 MNHNY and CDR2 SVGAGI (reference sequence). As DNA, the CDR3 is TGTGCCAGCAGTTACGGGCAGGTGTTCACAGATACGCAGTATTTT. This gives the protein CASSYGQVFTDTQYF.

This clone came up many times. J is TRBJ1-3 and V is TRBV4-3; D not resolved. The V gene's germline CDR1 is LGHNA and CDR2 YSLEER. V lost 1 base and J 4 bases, leaving 5 bases between the germline ends. This CDR3 region has 13 residues. DNA for the CDR3: TGCGCCAGCAGCCAAGGTTTAGGAAACACCATATATTTT. Translation gives CASSQGLGNTIYF.

V gene TRBV18 combines with J gene TRBJ1-1, with D perhaps matching TRBD1 (6 bases). V was cut by 3 bases and J by 7 bases, with 21 bases left in between. The CDR3 totals 16 residues. CDR1 is KGHSH and CDR2 is LQKENI in the germline V gene. This chain's CDR3 is CASSPTVDGRGGEAFF. DNA of the CDR3: TGTGCCAGCTCACCGACCGTGGATGGACGAGGGGGTGAAGCTTTCTTT.

The gene calls are TRBV9 and TRBJ2-7; 11 nucleotides line up with TRBD2. Trimming cost V 2 bases and J 3 bases; bases outside gene matches: 4. Germline V gene sequence: CDR1 SGDLS, CDR2 YYNGEE. The CDR3 totals 15 residues. CDR3 nucleotides: TGTGCCAGCAGCGTGGGGCTAGCGGGAGGCTACGAGCAGTACTTC. This sequence encodes CASSVGLAGGYEQYF.

This clone was observed at least ten times. This chain uses TRBV19 with TRBJ2-7; D is undetermined. Germline V gives CDR1 LNHDA, CDR2 SQIVND (reference sequence). CDR3 size: 11 residues. V lost 3 bases to trimming and J lost 5 bases, with 5 bases between them. The CDR3 is CASSISDEQYF. The CDR3 DNA reads as TGTGCCAGTAGTATCAGTGACGAGCAGTACTTC. The variable domain in full, with the rest retrieved from reference TRBV19 and TRBJ2-7, is DGGITQSPKYLFRKEGQNVTLSCEQNLNHDAMYWYRQDPGQGLRLIYYSQIVNDFQKGDIAEGYSVSREKKESFPLTVTSAQKNPTAFYLCASSISDEQYFGPGTRLTVT.

At least ten counts were recorded for this clone. The chain combines TRBV7-6 with TRBJ2-5, with 7 bases aligning to TRBD2. This CDR3 has 15 residues. Per the germline V gene, CDR1 is SGHVS and CDR2 is FNYEAQ. V dropped 4 bases and J dropped 2; count of bases not matched to a gene: 7. CDR3 nucleotides: TGTGCCAGCAGCTCGACCCCGCGGGAGCAAGAGACCCAGTACTTC. It encodes CASSSTPREQETQYF.

This clone was seen a few times. An end of the junction does not agree with germline; a read error may underlie this. Different DNA sequences within this sample yield the same CDR3. V usage is TRBV2 and J usage is TRBJ2-3; perhaps TRBD2 as D (7 bases). The germline V gene encodes CDR1 SNHLY and CDR2 FYNNEI. CDR3 size: 14 residues. CDR3 sequence reads: CASSAAGATDTQYF. CDR3 DNA sequence: TGCGCCAGCAGTGCTGCGGGGGCCACAGATACGCAGTATTTT.

This clone was recorded at least ten times. The CDR3 here is CASSQDPSGGSTDTQYF. CDR3 nucleotide sequence: TGTGCCAGCAGCCAAGATCCTAGCGGGGGATCCACAGATACGCAGTATTTT. This sequence joins TRBV4-2 and TRBJ2-3, with 10 bases matching TRBD2. V lost 0 bases and J lost 2; bases outside the gene matches: 5. Looked up from germline, CDR1 is LGHNA and CDR2 is YNFKEQ. This CDR3 is built from 17 residues.